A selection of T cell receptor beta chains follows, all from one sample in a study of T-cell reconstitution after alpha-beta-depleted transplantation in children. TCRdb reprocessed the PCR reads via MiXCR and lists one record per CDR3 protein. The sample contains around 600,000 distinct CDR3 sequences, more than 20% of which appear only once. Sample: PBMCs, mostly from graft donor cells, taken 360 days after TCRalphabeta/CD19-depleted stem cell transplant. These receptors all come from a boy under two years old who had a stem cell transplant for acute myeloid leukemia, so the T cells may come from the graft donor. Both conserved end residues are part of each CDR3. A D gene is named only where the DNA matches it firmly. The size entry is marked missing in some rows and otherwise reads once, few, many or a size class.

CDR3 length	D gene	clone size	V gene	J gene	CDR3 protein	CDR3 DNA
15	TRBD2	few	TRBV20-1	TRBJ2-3	CSASGGGGVLDTQYF	TGCAGTGCTAGTGGAGGCGGGGGGGTCTTAGATACGCAGTATTTT
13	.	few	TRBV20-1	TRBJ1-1	CSARNSMNTEAFF	TGCAGTGCTAGAAACTCAATGAACACTGAAGCTTTCTTT
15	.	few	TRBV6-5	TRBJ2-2	CASSSTRTNTGELFF	TGTGCCAGCAGTTCCACTAGGACTAACACCGGGGAGCTGTTTTTT
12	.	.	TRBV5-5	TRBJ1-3	CASSLAMDTIYF	TGTGCCAGCAGCTTGGCCATGGACACCATATATTTT
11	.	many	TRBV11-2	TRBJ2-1	CASNLYNEQFF	TGTGCCAGCAACCTTTACAATGAGCAGTTCTTC
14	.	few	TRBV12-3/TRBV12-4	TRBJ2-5	CASSPSRFQETQYF	TGTGCCAGCAGTCCTTCTAGGTTCCAAGAGACCCAGTACTTC
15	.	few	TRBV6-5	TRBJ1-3	CASSYDGGSGNTIYF	TGTGCCAGCAGTTACGATGGCGGCTCTGGAAACACCATATATTTT
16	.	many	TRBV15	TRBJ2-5	CATSRDPQAMQETQYF	TGTGCCACCAGCAGAGATCCCCAGGCGATGCAAGAGACCCAGTACTTC
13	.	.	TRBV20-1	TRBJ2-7	CSARVQGGREQYF	TGCAGTGCTAGAGTACAGGGGGGGCGCGAGCAGTACTTC
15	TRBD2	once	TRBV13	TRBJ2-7	CASSTGGTRGGEQYF	TGTGCCAGCAGCACCGGGGGGACTAGAGGGGGCGAGCAGTACTTC
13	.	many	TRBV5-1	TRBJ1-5	CASSLRVGQPQHF	TGCGCCAGCAGCTTGAGGGTTGGCCAGCCCCAGCATTTT
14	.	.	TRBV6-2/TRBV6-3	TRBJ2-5	CASAYGADQETQYF	TGTGCCAGCGCGTATGGGGCGGACCAAGAGACCCAGTACTTC
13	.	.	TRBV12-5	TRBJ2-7	CASGTAGEYEQYF	TGTGCTAGTGGCACTGCAGGGGAGTACGAGCAGTACTTC
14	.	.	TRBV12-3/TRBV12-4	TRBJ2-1	CASRPTLLMDEQFF	TGTGCCAGCAGACCTACATTGCTGATGGATGAGCAGTTCTTC
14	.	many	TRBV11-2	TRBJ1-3	CASSSQVSGNTIYF	TGTGCCAGCAGTTCGCAGGTTTCTGGAAACACCATATATTTT
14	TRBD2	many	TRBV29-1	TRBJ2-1	CSVRSGGTLSLQFF	TGCAGCGTTCGTAGCGGGGGGACACTATCGCTTCAGTTCTTC
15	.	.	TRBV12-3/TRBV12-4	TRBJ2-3	CASSLSGVGTDTQYF	TGTGCCAGCAGTTTATCGGGGGTTGGCACAGATACGCAGTATTTT
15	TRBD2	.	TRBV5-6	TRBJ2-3	CASSEKAGVADTQYF	TGTGCCAGCAGCGAGAAGGCGGGGGTGGCAGATACGCAGTATTTT
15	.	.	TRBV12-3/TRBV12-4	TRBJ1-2	CASSSKGTANYGYTF	TGTGCCAGCAGTTCGAAGGGTACGGCTAACTATGGCTACACCTTC
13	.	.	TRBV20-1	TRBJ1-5	CSAPLRGNQPQHF	TGCAGTGCTCCACTCAGGGGCAATCAGCCCCAGCATTTT
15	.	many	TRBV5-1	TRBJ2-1	CASSLDTGDRDEQFF	TGCGCCAGCAGCTTGGATACGGGGGATAGGGATGAGCAGTTCTTC
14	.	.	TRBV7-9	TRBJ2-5	CASSSDAMLETQYF	TGTGCCAGCAGCTCAGACGCTATGTTGGAGACCCAGTACTTC